The source of this TCR beta chain is a study of blood T cell repertoires in COVID-19. On the study more broadly: The origin of the acute and convalescent COVID-19 samples was the United States, Italy and Spain. PBMCs, B-cell-depleted T cells, or T cells were the source of the cDNA or gDNA that made up the material.

As handled by the study authors: Estimates of nucleated cell counts were drawn from the amplification of reference gene primers. Sequenced by immunoSEQ multiplex PCR; TCRdb stores in-frame clones only, minus some. V, J and clone size were drawn from that table, and D and trimming were deduced from the DNA. Among some 350,000 clones, 80% to 90% were seen once, and the ten largest hold approximately 3%. V was clipped by 5 bases and J by 5 bases, with 22 bases between them. The V gene's germline CDR1 is MDHEN and CDR2 SYDVKM. The CDR3 has 16 amino acids. This rearrangement joins TRBV28 to TRBJ2-7; D perhaps matches TRBD2 (5 bases). This clonotype was sampled from a man in his thirties or forties with active or convalescent COVID-19. The sample was peripheral blood. The CDR3 spells CASSPHPSRRAHEQYF. CDR3 coding DNA: TGTGCCAGCAGTCCTCATCCTAGCCGCCGCGCTCACGAGCAGTACTTC.